The 23 T cell receptor beta chains presented below share a single source sample, sequenced in a study of T cell clones after liver transplantation. Produced via immunoSEQ multiplex PCR; TCRdb's table is partial and in-frame only. This table has approximately 55,000 clones, 65% to 80% appearing once. The input for sequencing was CD4+ T cells from blood, taken more than 53 months after liver transplant. The receptors were gathered from a human patient who received a liver transplant. Part of the T cells may come from the graft donor.

This clone was observed a single time. The chain's CDR3 is CASSSGTYSYGYTF. CDR3 nucleotide sequence: TGTGCCAGCAGTTCCGGGACGTATAGCTATGGCTACACCTTC. The chain is built from TRBV28 and TRBJ1-2; tentative D call: TRBD1 (5 bases). Between the trimmed V and J ends, which lost 4 bases and 4 bases, there was a span of 13 bases. This CDR3 comprises 14 residues. CDR1 and CDR2 from the germline V gene are MDHEN and SYDVKM.

The table lists this clone with a few counts. The J gene is TRBJ1-4, the V gene TRBV5-1, with no clear D. The germline V gene has CDR1 SGHRS and CDR2 YFSETQ. The CDR3 is made up of 14 amino acids. V lost 1 base to trimming and J lost 6 bases, with 10 bases between them. CDR3 bases: TGCGCCAGCAGCTTGCAGGTAACCGATGAAAAACTGTTTTTT. Translated: CASSLQVTDEKLFF. The whole variable domain, filled in from reference TRBV5-1 and TRBJ1-4, reads KAGVTQTPRYLIKTRGQQVTLSCSPISGHRSVSWYQQTPGQGLQFLFEYFSETQRNKGNFPGRFSGRQFSNSRSEMNVSTLELGDSALYLCASSLQVTDEKLFFGSGTQLSVL.

This clone was detected a few times. This sequence joins TRBV2 and TRBJ2-7; D call uncertain. CDR3 size: 11 residues. Germline V gene data show CDR1 as SNHLY and CDR2 as FYNNEI. V was clipped by 7 bases and J by 3 bases, with 7 bases between them. In nucleotides, the CDR3 is TGTGCCAGCAACCTACTCTACGAGCAGTACTTC. It encodes CASNLLYEQYF.

V and J are TRBV7-3 and TRBJ2-3; D not resolved. Between the trimmed V and J ends, which lost 1 base and 4 bases, there was a span of 6 bases. The CDR3 sequence is 13 residues long. Germline V lookup: CDR1 SGHTA, CDR2 FQGTGA. The CDR3 reads CASSLSGSDTQYF. CDR3 bases: TGTGCCAGCAGCTTAAGTGGCTCAGATACGCAGTATTTT. Full variable domain (missing parts from reference TRBV7-3 and TRBJ2-3): GAGVSQTPSNKVTEKGKYVELRCDPISGHTALYWYRQSLGQGPEFLIYFQGTGAADDSGLPNDRFFAVRPEGSVSTLKIQRTERGDSAVYLCASSLSGSDTQYFGPGTRLTVL.

This sequence joins TRBV29-1 and TRBJ1-4; D remains ambiguous. V lost 4 bases, J lost 7 bases, and 13 bases lay in between. Germline CDR1 SQVTM, CDR2 ANQGSEA. The CDR3 loop spans 13 amino acids. The CDR3 is CSVGDQGGEKLFF. For the CDR3, the DNA is TGCAGCGTTGGGGATCAAGGTGGTGAAAAACTGTTTTTT.

The chain couples TRBV18 to TRBJ1-3, with a tentative D call TRBD1 (5 bases). V lost 3 bases to trimming and J lost 1 base, with 13 bases between them. The CDR3 runs 16 residues. Per the germline V gene, CDR1 is KGHSH and CDR2 is LQKENI. CDR3 in amino acids: CASSPSGRQSGNTIYF. The CDR3 DNA reads as TGTGCCAGCTCACCCTCGGGGAGACAGTCTGGAAACACCATATATTTT.

V usage is TRBV9 and J usage is TRBJ2-3; 16 bases map to TRBD2. V lost 0 bases, J lost 0 bases, and 7 bases stayed unmatched. Germline-derived CDR1 and CDR2 are SGDLS and YYNGEE. The CDR3 is 20 amino acids. DNA of the CDR3: TGTGCCAGCAGCGTAGGTCTCGGGACTAGCGGGGGGGCTAGCACAGATACGCAGTATTTT. The encoded protein is CASSVGLGTSGGASTDTQYF.

This clone was found once. V is TRBV6-4 and J is TRBJ2-1; 8 nucleotides line up with TRBD2. In germline, CDR1 is MRHNA, CDR2 SNTAGT. The CDR3 runs 15 residues. V was pared by 2 bases and J by 7 bases, with 7 bases of the junction left unmatched. CDR3 DNA: TGTGCCAGCAGTGACACGGGGGGGGGCCGGAATGAGCAGTTCTTC. Protein: CASSDTGGGRNEQFF.

The chain recombines TRBV19 with TRBJ2-3, with D maybe TRBD2 (6 bases). Germline CDR1 reads LNHDA; CDR2 reads SQIVND (reference sequence). CDR3 length: 16 amino acids. V lost 6 bases and J lost 1, with 17 bases in between. This CDR3 is CASRLDPGLRTDTQYF. The CDR3 DNA reads as TGTGCCAGTAGATTAGACCCGGGACTCCGCACAGATACGCAGTATTTT. The whole variable domain, remainder taken from reference TRBV19 and TRBJ2-3, is DGGITQSPKYLFRKEGQNVTLSCEQNLNHDAMYWYRQDPGQGLRLIYYSQIVNDFQKGDIAEGYSVSREKKESFPLTVTSAQKNPTAFYLCASRLDPGLRTDTQYFGPGTRLTVL.

The rearrangement links TRBV19 to TRBJ2-7; 8 bases match TRBD2. Germline CDR1 reads LNHDA; CDR2 reads SQIVND (reference sequence). The length of the CDR3 is 14 residues. Trimming at V came to 4 bases and at J to 2 bases, leaving 4 bases not matched to a gene. The CDR3 coding sequence is TGTGCCAGTAGTACTCCGGGACTAGCCTACGAGCAGTACTTC. Its translation: CASSTPGLAYEQYF.

V and J are TRBV19 and TRBJ2-3; D is undetermined. CDR3 length: 14 amino acids. V lost 5 bases and J lost 4, with 13 bases in between. In germline, CDR1 is LNHDA, CDR2 SQIVND (reference sequence). CDR3 loop: CASSSPGVADTQYF. As DNA, the CDR3 is TGTGCCAGTAGTTCACCGGGCGTCGCAGATACGCAGTATTTT.

This clone was observed a handful of times. The CDR3 region is CSVEEGGSNEQFF. Here the CDR3 DNA reads TGCAGCGTTGAAGAAGGCGGGTCCAATGAGCAGTTCTTC. This sequence joins TRBV29-1 and TRBJ2-1; TRBD2 is a possible D gene (5 bases). The CDR3 spans 13 residues. Germline V gene lookup returns CDR1 SQVTM and CDR2 ANQGSEA. V lost 0 bases and J 6 bases, leaving 9 bases between the germline ends.

This chain joins TRBV9 and TRBJ1-6; D gene unclear. Trimming pared 0 bases from V and 7 bases from J, leaving 11 bases between. There are 15 residues in the CDR3. CDR1 is SGDLS and CDR2 is YYNGEE in the germline V gene. CDR3: CASSVAPDSNSPLHF. CDR3 bases: TGTGCCAGCAGCGTAGCTCCAGACTCCAATTCACCCCTCCACTTT.

V and J are TRBV11-2 and TRBJ2-2; 10 positions match TRBD2. The V gene end was trimmed by 4 bases and the J gene end by 4 bases; junction bases not matched to a gene: 6. The CDR3 spans 16 residues. Germline V gene sequence: CDR1 SGHAT, CDR2 FQNNGV. The CDR3 DNA sequence: TGTGCCAGCAGCTCCGCCTCTAGCGGGGGCACCGGGGAGCTGTTTTTT. This sequence encodes CASSSASSGGTGELFF.

The chain uses TRBV6-5 and TRBJ2-1; D is unclear. V shed 6 bases and J shed 4 bases, with 7 bases lying between them. The CDR3 has 12 amino acids. CDR1 is MNHEY and CDR2 is SVGAGI in the germline V gene. The CDR3 nucleotides read TGTGCCAGCAGGGCAGGTTACAATGAGCAGTTCTTC. Its protein product is CASRAGYNEQFF.

V and J are TRBV4-1 and TRBJ2-1, with D tentatively TRBD1 (5 bases). Trimming took off 1 base at V and 0 bases at J, with 10 bases between the two ends. The CDR3 runs to 16 residues. CDR1 MGHRA and CDR2 YSYEKL come from the germline V gene. Here the CDR3 DNA reads TGCGCCAGCAGCCAAGTGGACATAGTCTCCTACAATGAGCAGTTCTTC. Translating it yields CASSQVDIVSYNEQFF.

This clone showed up just once. V gene TRBV5-1 combines with J gene TRBJ2-1; a possible D gene is TRBD1 (5 bases). Germline V gene sequence: CDR1 SGHRS, CDR2 YFSETQ. This CDR3 spans 13 amino acids. V was trimmed by 0 bases and J by 6 bases, leaving 7 bases between them. The CDR3 bases are TGCGCCAGCAGCTTGGTACAGGCCAATGAGCAGTTCTTC. It encodes CASSLVQANEQFF.

V gene TRBV28 combines with J gene TRBJ1-2, with D possibly being TRBD1 (5 bases). Germline V CDR1 and CDR2: MDHEN, SYDVKM. The germline V and J ends were trimmed by 2 bases and 8 bases, with 9 bases remaining between them. The CDR3 is 12 residues long. The CDR3 DNA reads TGTGCCAGCAGTTTACAGGGTCGCGGCTACACCTTC. Translating it yields CASSLQGRGYTF.

CDR3 nucleotides: TGTGCCAGCAGTTGGGGGACAGGGGTCTACAATGAGCAGTTCTTC. This gives the protein CASSWGTGVYNEQFF. The genes are TRBV6-5 and TRBJ2-1, with 10 bases lining up with TRBD1. Germline V gene data show CDR1 as MNHEY and CDR2 as SVGAGI. After removal of 4 bases from V and 3 bases from J, the junction contained 3 bases not matched to a gene. The CDR3 runs to 15 residues.

The CDR3 loop is CASSYDASSGANVLTF. The CDR3 DNA follows: TGTGCCAGCAGTTACGATGCCAGCTCTGGGGCCAACGTCCTGACTTTC. The chain recombines TRBV6-5 with TRBJ2-6; D is ambiguous. Germline assignment: CDR1 MNHEY and CDR2 SVGAGI. CDR3 length equals 16 residues. Trimming pared 2 bases from V and 0 bases from J, leaving 8 bases between.

The gene calls are TRBV5-1 and TRBJ2-4, with D hard to call. Trimming left V 0 bases short and J 0 bases short, with 19 bases between. This CDR3 has 19 amino acids. Germline V CDR1 and CDR2: SGHRS, YFSETQ. DNA of the CDR3: TGCGCCAGCAGCTTGGCGGGTTCAACCAAATACTCAGCCAAAAACATTCAGTACTTC. It codes for CASSLAGSTKYSAKNIQYF.

This sequence joins TRBV7-2 and TRBJ1-6; 7 nucleotides align to TRBD1. With 3 bases clipped from V and 7 bases from J, the junction kept 6 bases outside the gene matches. The CDR3 runs 15 residues. From germline, CDR1 is SGHTA and CDR2 FQGNSA. Written as DNA, the CDR3 is TGTGCCAGCAGCTTCACGACAGGGCCCAATTCACCCCTCCACTTT. Its protein product is CASSFTTGPNSPLHF. The whole variable domain, remainder taken from reference TRBV7-2 and TRBJ1-6, is GAGVSQSPSNKVTEKGKDVELRCDPISGHTALYWYRQSLGQGLEFLIYFQGNSAPDKSGLPSDRFSAERTGGSVSTLTIQRTQQEDSAVYLCASSFTTGPNSPLHFGNGTRLTVT.

This clone has only a few counts. This chain uses TRBV18 with TRBJ1-4, with unresolved D. The germline gives CDR1 KGHSH, CDR2 LQKENI. The CDR3 extends over 15 amino acids. The V gene lost 3 bases and the J gene lost 8 bases, with 16 bases spanning the gap. CDR3 protein: CASSPILSGREKLFF. CDR3 DNA sequence: TGTGCCAGCTCACCCATCCTGTCTGGTCGGGAAAAACTGTTTTTT.